This TCR beta chain appears in the sequencing data of a study of blood T cell repertoires in COVID-19. Study-level information: Italy, Spain and the United States were the sources of the convalescent and acute COVID-19 samples. T cells, B-cell-depleted T cells, or PBMCs provided the cDNA or gDNA that served as material.

V was cut by 7 bases and J by 5 bases, with 16 bases left in between. CDR1 is SGDLS, CDR2 YYNGEE, per germline. The CDR3 has 14 amino acids. Under the authors' procedure: Estimation of nucleated cell counts was performed using reference gene primer amplification. Repertoires were generated with immunoSEQ multiplex PCR, while TCRdb's copy carries only in-frame clones and drops some. The V and J calls and clone size come from that table; D and trimming were worked out from the DNA. Here the sample spans 17,000 or so clones, around four fifths being singletons. The receptor was isolated from a man between 60 and 75 years old with active or convalescent COVID-19. V is TRBV9 and J is TRBJ1-5, with a tentative D call TRBD1 (5 bases). Source material: peripheral blood. The CDR3 loop reads CASSPHARDQPQHF. The CDR3 coding sequence is TGTGCCAGCTCCCCCCACGCCAGGGATCAGCCCCAGCATTTT.